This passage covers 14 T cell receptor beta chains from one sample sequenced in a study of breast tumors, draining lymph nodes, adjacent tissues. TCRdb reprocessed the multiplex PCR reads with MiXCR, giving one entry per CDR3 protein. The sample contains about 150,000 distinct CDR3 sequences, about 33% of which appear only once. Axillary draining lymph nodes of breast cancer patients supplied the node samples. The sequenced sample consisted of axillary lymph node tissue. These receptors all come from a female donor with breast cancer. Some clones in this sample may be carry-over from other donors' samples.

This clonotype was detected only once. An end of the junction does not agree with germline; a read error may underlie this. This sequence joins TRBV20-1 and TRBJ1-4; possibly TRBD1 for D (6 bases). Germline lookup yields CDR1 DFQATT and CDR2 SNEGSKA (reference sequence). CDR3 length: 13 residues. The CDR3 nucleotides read TGCAGTGCCAGAGGGGGACGAAATGAAAAACTGTTTTTT. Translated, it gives CSARGGRNEKLFF.

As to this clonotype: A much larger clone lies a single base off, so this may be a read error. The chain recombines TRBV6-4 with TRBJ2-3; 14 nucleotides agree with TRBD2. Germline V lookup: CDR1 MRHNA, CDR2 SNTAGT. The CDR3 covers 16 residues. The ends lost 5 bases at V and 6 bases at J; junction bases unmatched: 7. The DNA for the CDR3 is TGTGCCAGCAGTCAGGGGACTAGCGGGGGTGAGGATACGCAGTATTTT. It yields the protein CASSQGTSGGEDTQYF.

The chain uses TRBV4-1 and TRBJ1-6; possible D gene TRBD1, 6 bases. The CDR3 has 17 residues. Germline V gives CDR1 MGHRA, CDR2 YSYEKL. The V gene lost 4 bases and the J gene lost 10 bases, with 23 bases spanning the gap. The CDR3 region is CASSLSAGGNPGSPLHF. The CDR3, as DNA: TGCGCCAGCAGCCTTTCCGCCGGGGGCAACCCTGGGTCACCCCTCCACTTT.

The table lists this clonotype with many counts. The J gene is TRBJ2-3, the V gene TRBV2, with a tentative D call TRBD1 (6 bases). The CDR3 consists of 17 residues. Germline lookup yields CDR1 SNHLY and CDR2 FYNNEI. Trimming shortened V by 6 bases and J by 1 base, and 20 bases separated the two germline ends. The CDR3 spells CASSNRANPTRTDTQYF. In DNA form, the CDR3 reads TGTGCCAGCAGCAACAGGGCCAACCCCACTCGCACAGATACGCAGTATTTT.

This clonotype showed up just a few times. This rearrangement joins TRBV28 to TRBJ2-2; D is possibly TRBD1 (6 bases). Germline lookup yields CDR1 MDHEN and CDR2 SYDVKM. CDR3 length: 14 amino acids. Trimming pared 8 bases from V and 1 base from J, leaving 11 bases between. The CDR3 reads CASFVTGNTGELFF. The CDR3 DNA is TGTGCCAGCTTTGTGACAGGGAACACCGGGGAGCTGTTTTTT. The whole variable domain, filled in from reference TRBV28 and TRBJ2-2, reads DVKVTQSSRYLVKRTGEKVFLECVQDMDHENMFWYRQDPGLGLRLIYFSYDVKMKEKGDIPEGYSVSREKKERFSLILESASTNQTSMYLCASFVTGNTGELFFGEGSRLTVL.

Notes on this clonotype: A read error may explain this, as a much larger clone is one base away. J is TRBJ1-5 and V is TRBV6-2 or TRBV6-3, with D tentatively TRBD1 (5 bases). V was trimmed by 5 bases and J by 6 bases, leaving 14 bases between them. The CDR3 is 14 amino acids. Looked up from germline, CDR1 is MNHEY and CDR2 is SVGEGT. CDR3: CASSRAGTAQPQHF. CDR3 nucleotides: TGTGCCAGCAGTCGGGCAGGGACGGCTCAGCCCCAGCATTTT.

CDR3 DNA: TGTGCCAGCAGCTTGTTGGTCAAGAACATTCAGTACTTC. The encoded protein is CASSLLVKNIQYF. This sequence joins TRBV5-6 and TRBJ2-4, with D unclear. The V end was cut by 1 base, the J end by 7 bases, with 9 bases between. This CDR3 has 13 amino acids. Germline V CDR1 and CDR2: SGHDT, YYEEEE.

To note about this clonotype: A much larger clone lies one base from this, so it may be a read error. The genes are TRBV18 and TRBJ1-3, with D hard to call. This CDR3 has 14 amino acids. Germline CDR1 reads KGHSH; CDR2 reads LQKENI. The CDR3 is CASSPGVSGSTIYF. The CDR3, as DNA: TGTGCCAGCTCACCGGGTGTCTCTGGAAGCACCATATATTTT. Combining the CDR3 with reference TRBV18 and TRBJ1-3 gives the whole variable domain NAGVMQNPRHLVRRRGQEARLRCSPMKGHSHVYWYRQLPEEGLKFMVYLQKENIIDESGMPKERFSAEFPKEGPSILRIQQVVRGDSAAYFCASSPGVSGSTIYFGEGSWLTVV.

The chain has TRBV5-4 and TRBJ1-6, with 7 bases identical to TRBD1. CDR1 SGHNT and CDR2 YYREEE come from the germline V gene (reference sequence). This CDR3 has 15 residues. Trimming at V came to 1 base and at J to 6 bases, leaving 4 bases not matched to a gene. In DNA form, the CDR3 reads TGTGCCAGCAGCTTGTCAGGGACAGTTAATTCACCCCTCCACTTT. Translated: CASSLSGTVNSPLHF.

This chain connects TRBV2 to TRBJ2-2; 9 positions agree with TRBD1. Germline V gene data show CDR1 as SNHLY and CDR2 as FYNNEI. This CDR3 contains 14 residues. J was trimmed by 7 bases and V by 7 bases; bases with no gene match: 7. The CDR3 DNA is TGTGCCAGCACGGAGGGACAGGGCTTCGGGGAGCTGTTTTTT. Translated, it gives CASTEGQGFGELFF.

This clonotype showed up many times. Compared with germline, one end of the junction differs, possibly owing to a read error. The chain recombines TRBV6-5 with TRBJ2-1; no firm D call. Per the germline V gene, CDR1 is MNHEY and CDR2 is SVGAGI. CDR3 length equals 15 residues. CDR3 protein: CASSHSGPVYNEQFF. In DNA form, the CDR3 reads TGTGCCAGCAGTCACTCTGGGCCAGTGTACAATGAGCAGTTCTTC.

The CDR3 nucleotides read TGTGCCAGTAGCCTAGGGGGGTCAGGGGGCGTGGAGACCCAGTACTTC. Protein sequence: CASSLGGSGGVETQYF. J is TRBJ2-5 and V is TRBV7-2; 8 bases line up with TRBD1. The germline V gene encodes CDR1 SGHTA and CDR2 FQGNSA. CDR3 length: 16 residues. With 9 bases clipped from V and 5 bases from J, the junction kept 17 bases outside the gene matches.

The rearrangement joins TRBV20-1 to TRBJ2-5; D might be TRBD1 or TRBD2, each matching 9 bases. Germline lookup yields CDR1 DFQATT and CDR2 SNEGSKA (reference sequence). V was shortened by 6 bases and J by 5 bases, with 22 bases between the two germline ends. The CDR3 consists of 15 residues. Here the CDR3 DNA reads TGCAGTGCGTTGCTAGCGGGACAGGGTAGTGAGACCCAGTACTTC. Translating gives CSALLAGQGSETQYF.

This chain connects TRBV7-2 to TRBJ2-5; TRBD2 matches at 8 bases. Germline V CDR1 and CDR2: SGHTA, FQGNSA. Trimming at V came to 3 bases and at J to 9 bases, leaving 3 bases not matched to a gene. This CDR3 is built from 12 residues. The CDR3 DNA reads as TGTGCCAGCAGCTTTAGCGGGGAGGCCCAGTACTTC. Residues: CASSFSGEAQYF.